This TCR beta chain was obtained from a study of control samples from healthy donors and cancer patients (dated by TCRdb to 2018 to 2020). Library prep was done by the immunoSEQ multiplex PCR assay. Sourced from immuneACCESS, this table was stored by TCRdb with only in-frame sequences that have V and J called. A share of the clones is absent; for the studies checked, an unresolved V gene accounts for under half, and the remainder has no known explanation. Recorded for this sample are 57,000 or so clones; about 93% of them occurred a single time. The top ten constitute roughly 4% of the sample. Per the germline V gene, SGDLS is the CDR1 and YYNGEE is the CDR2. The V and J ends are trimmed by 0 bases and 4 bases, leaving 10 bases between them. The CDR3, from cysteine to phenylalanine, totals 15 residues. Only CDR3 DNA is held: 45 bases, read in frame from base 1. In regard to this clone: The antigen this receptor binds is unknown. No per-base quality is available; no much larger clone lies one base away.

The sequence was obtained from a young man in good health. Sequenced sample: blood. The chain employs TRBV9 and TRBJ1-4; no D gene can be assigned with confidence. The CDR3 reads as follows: CASSVGAGFNEKLFF. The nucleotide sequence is TGTGCCAGCAGCGTAGGGGCAGGCTTTAATGAAAAACTGTTTTTT.